Included here is one T cell receptor (beta chain) sequence, with context. Antigen specificity is unknown. The sample is drawn from a study of T cell responses to AZD1222 COVID-19 vaccine. Overall study findings and caveats: The donor cohort was predominantly white British with a female majority, and clonal diversity may have been underestimated. Mapped onto spike, vaccine-associated CD4 TCRs spanned it and were dominant at 160-218 and 743-854.

The method was immunoSEQ multiplex PCR; TCRdb's version includes in-frame clones alone and lacks a portion of them. This sample has 110,000 to 150,000 clones, with about nine tenths found just once. The V end was cut by 0 bases, the J end by 8 bases, with 20 bases between. The germline V gene encodes CDR1 SGHRS and CDR2 YFSETQ. The CDR3 totals 16 residues. The sequencing used peripheral blood, collected on day 0 of AZD1222 vaccination. This chain joins TRBV5-1 and TRBJ1-1; TRBD1 is a possible D gene (6 bases). The TCR originated in an adult in good health. The CDR3 sequence is CASSLALKTQGPEAFF. The CDR3 nucleotides read TGCGCCAGCAGCTTGGCCCTGAAAACACAGGGTCCGGAAGCTTTCTTT.